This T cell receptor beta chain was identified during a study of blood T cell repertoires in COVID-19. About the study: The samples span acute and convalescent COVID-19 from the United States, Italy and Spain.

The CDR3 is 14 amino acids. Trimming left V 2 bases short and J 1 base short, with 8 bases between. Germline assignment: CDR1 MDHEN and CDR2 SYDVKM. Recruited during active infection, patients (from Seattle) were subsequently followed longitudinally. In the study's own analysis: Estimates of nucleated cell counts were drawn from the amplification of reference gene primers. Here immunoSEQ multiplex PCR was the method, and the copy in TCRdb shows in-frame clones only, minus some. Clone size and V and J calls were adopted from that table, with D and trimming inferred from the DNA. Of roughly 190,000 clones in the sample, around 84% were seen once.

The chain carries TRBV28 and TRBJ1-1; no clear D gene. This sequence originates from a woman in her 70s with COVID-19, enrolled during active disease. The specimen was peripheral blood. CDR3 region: CASSLMRGNTEAFF. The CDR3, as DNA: TGTGCCAGCAGTTTAATGCGGGGGAACACTGAAGCTTTCTTT.